Below, 17 T cell receptor beta chains from the same sample are listed, as sequenced in a study of early T cells in non-severe SARS-CoV-2 infection. TCRdb ran MiXCR on the 5' RACE reads and lists one entry per CDR3 protein. The sample lists 63,000 or so distinct CDR3 sequences; approximately 12% were seen once. What was sequenced was whole blood. The origin of the receptors is an adult who was a healthcare worker with PCR-confirmed SARS-CoV-2 infection or an uninfected control (not recorded which).

The gene calls are TRBV6-2 or TRBV6-3 and TRBJ1-5; D possibly corresponds to TRBD1 (5 bases). The germline V gene has CDR1 MNHEY and CDR2 SVGEGT. V was cut by 11 bases and J by 4 bases, with 12 bases left in between. The CDR3 loop spans 12 amino acids. The CDR3 loop reads CAVRRENQPQHF. The CDR3 nucleotides are TGTGCCGTACGCAGGGAAAATCAGCCCCAGCATTTT.

Many counts were recorded for this clonotype. The V and J genes are TRBV5-1 and TRBJ1-4, with 9 bases matching TRBD1. CDR3 length: 14 amino acids. The V segment lost 4 bases and the J segment 8 bases; nucleotides outside the gene matches: 6. Germline V gene data show CDR1 as SGHRS and CDR2 as YFSETQ. CDR3 DNA: TGCGCCAGCAGCAGCGGACAGGGGACGGAAAAACTGTTTTTT. It translates to CASSSGQGTEKLFF.

This clonotype was counted ten times or more. The chain links TRBV20-1 to TRBJ2-7, with D tentatively TRBD2 (6 bases). Germline V lookup: CDR1 DFQATT, CDR2 SNEGSKA (reference sequence). This CDR3 contains 12 residues. V gave up 2 bases and J gave up 6 bases, with 11 bases separating them. The CDR3 loop is CSARIGGAEQYF. As DNA, the CDR3 is TGCAGTGCTAGAATAGGAGGGGCCGAGCAGTACTTC.

This clonotype was seen many times. The V gene is TRBV5-4, the J gene TRBJ1-2; TRBD1 might be the D (6 bases). The CDR3 has 13 residues. CDR1 is SGHNT and CDR2 is YYREEE in the germline V gene (reference sequence). With 4 bases removed from V and 4 bases from J, the gap between germline ends came to 11 bases. The CDR3, as DNA: TGTGCCAGCAGCCAGTCAGGGGTCTATGGCTACACCTTC. Translated, it gives CASSQSGVYGYTF.

This clonotype appeared a few times. This rearrangement joins TRBV29-1 to TRBJ2-3; D is possibly TRBD2 (7 bases). Per the germline V gene, CDR1 is SQVTM and CDR2 is ANQGSEA. The CDR3 is 13 residues long. V was pared by 6 bases and J by 0 bases, with 10 bases between. The CDR3 nucleotides read TGCAGCGTGAGGGGGGGGAGCACAGATACGCAGTATTTT. Protein sequence: CSVRGGSTDTQYF.

Only a few counts were recorded for this clonotype. The V and J genes are TRBV4-1 and TRBJ1-5, with D possibly TRBD1 on 5 matching bases. The CDR3 covers 17 residues. Germline V gene data show CDR1 as MGHRA and CDR2 as YSYEKL. The V and J ends lost 4 bases and 3 bases respectively, with 19 bases between them. Written as DNA, the CDR3 is TGCGCCAGCAGCCCAGTGGCGGCAGGGATAGCCAATCAGCCCCAGCATTTT. Its protein product is CASSPVAAGIANQPQHF.

This clonotype appeared many times. This chain connects TRBV11-2 to TRBJ1-1; a possible D gene is TRBD1 (5 bases). Trimming took off 5 bases at V and 4 bases at J, with 14 bases between the two ends. The CDR3 covers 14 residues. Per germline, CDR1 SGHAT and CDR2 FQNNGV. CDR3 in amino acids: CASSALGVGTEAFF. As DNA, the CDR3 is TGTGCCAGCAGCGCACTGGGGGTAGGCACTGAAGCTTTCTTT.

This clonotype was seen ten or more times. This chain uses TRBV10-3 with TRBJ1-2, with a tentative D call TRBD1 (5 bases). With 4 bases removed from V and 4 bases from J, the gap between germline ends came to 7 bases. There are 12 residues in the CDR3. The germline V gene has CDR1 ENHRY and CDR2 SYGVKD. The CDR3 DNA reads as TGTGCCATCAGTGGGGGCGGCTATGGCTACACCTTC. It specifies CAISGGGYGYTF.

CDR3 coding DNA: TGCAGCAAAAGCCTCGCAGGGGGCATGGAGACCCAGTACTTC. This sequence encodes CSKSLAGGMETQYF. The J gene is TRBJ2-5, the V gene TRBV29-1; 8 positions agree with TRBD1. The CDR3 covers 14 residues. Germline loops: CDR1 SQVTM, CDR2 ANQGSEA. Losses at the gene ends were 8 bases for V and 5 bases for J; bases not matched to a gene: 13. The full variable domain, its missing parts supplied by reference TRBV29-1 and TRBJ2-5, is SAVISQKPSRDICQRGTSLTIQCQVDSQVTMMFWYRQQPGQSLTLIATANQGSEATYESGFVIDKFPISRPNLTFSTLTVSNMSPEDSSIYLCSKSLAGGMETQYFGPGTRLLVL.

The chain links TRBV18 to TRBJ1-1; D unclear. Germline CDR1 reads KGHSH; CDR2 reads LQKENI. The CDR3 contains 14 residues. Trimming removed 2 bases from V and 1 base from J, with 8 bases in between. CDR3 in DNA: TGTGCCAGCTCACCAGTCGGAGGGAACACTGAAGCTTTCTTT. This encodes CASSPVGGNTEAFF. The entire variable domain, with the rest obtained from reference TRBV18 and TRBJ1-1, is as follows: NAGVMQNPRHLVRRRGQEARLRCSPMKGHSHVYWYRQLPEEGLKFMVYLQKENIIDESGMPKERFSAEFPKEGPSILRIQQVVRGDSAAYFCASSPVGGNTEAFFGQGTRLTVV.

This clonotype was observed a handful of times. The V and J genes are TRBV12-3 or TRBV12-4 and TRBJ1-6; D gene uncertain. This CDR3 spans 15 amino acids. V was clipped by 2 bases and J by 6 bases, with 11 bases between them. CDR3 loop: CASSLTGESNSPLHF. CDR3 coding DNA: TGTGCCAGCAGTTTAACCGGGGAATCTAATTCACCCCTCCACTTT.

V gene TRBV10-1 combines with J gene TRBJ2-7; 9 nucleotides line up with TRBD1. The length of the CDR3 is 14 residues. Trimming cost V 3 bases and J 7 bases; bases outside gene matches: 7. Germline CDR1 reads WNHNN; CDR2 reads SYGVQD (reference sequence). The CDR3 region has the DNA TGCGCCAGCAGTGAAAGGGACAGGGCTGATGAGCAGTACTTC. Translating gives CASSERDRADEQYF.

This clonotype showed up many times. The rearrangement uses TRBV30 and TRBJ2-2; D call uncertain. V was pared by 5 bases and J by 6 bases, with 10 bases between. The CDR3 has 12 amino acids. Germline V gene sequence: CDR1 GTSNPN, CDR2 SVGIG (reference sequence). CDR3 sequence reads: CAWALAAGELFF. The CDR3 DNA reads TGTGCCTGGGCCCTTGCTGCCGGGGAGCTGTTTTTT.

This clonotype was counted ten times or more. The rearrangement uses TRBV12-3 or TRBV12-4 and TRBJ2-3; TRBD2 might be the D (6 bases). The CDR3 consists of 12 residues. The ends were cut back, 8 bases at V and 5 bases at J, with 11 bases in the middle. In nucleotides, the CDR3 is TGTGCCAGCTCGGGGGTGGGAGATACGCAGTATTTT. This gives the protein CASSGVGDTQYF.

This clonotype was counted at least ten times. The chain combines TRBV7-3 with TRBJ2-3, with 10 bases identical to TRBD1. The junction had 6 bases not matched to a gene; V was cut back by 5 bases and J by 1 base. CDR1 is SGHTA, CDR2 FQGTGA, per germline. The CDR3 loop spans 16 amino acids. The CDR3 region has the DNA TGTGCCAGCAGCCCCCACGGGACAGGGGGCACAGATACGCAGTATTTT. Translating gives CASSPHGTGGTDTQYF.

This clonotype came up many times. The chain combines TRBV10-2 with TRBJ2-5; D might be TRBD1 or TRBD2, each matching 5 bases. The germline V and J ends were trimmed by 6 bases and 1 base, with 12 bases remaining between them. Germline CDR1 reads WSHSY; CDR2 reads SAAADI. This CDR3 region has 14 residues. The DNA for the CDR3 is TGCGCCAGCAGGGGGCTCAGCGGCCAAGAGACCCAGTACTTC. It specifies CASRGLSGQETQYF.

The rearrangement links TRBV18 to TRBJ2-1; TRBD2 matches at 9 bases. The ends lost 0 bases at V and 10 bases at J; junction bases unmatched: 7. The CDR3 is 15 residues long. Germline V gene lookup returns CDR1 KGHSH and CDR2 LQKENI. In DNA, the CDR3 is TGTGCCAGCTCACCACCGGCGGGAGGGCGGCGGGAGCAGTTCTTC. Translation gives CASSPPAGGRREQFF.